The 25 T cell receptor beta chains below come from one sample, sequenced in a study of sequential checkpoint blockade in melanoma. The sample's treatment: randomized to nivolumab then ipilimumab (arm A) or the reverse (arm B). Assay used: immunoSEQ multiplex PCR; TCRdb lists only in-frame clones, some missing. The table shows about 29,000 clones, with approximately 80% occurring only once. Sequenced here: CD8+ T cells sorted from blood (inferred from file names), sampled from a patient given nivolumab and ipilimumab in sequence. These receptors were taken from a human donor with melanoma.

The V gene is TRBV4-1, the J gene TRBJ1-4; 8 positions match TRBD1. Germline V gives CDR1 MGHRA, CDR2 YSYEKL. V dropped 3 bases and J dropped 11; count of bases not matched to a gene: 2. The CDR3 contains 12 residues. CDR3 loop: CASSQTGEKLFF. CDR3 coding DNA: TGCGCCAGCAGCCAGACAGGGGAGAAACTGTTTTTT.

The chain couples TRBV4-1 to TRBJ1-2; D call uncertain. Germline CDR1 MGHRA, CDR2 YSYEKL. This CDR3 contains 15 residues. V was pared by 0 bases and J by 0 bases, with 8 bases between. Here the CDR3 reads CASSQDPETNYGYTF. CDR3 sequence (DNA): TGCGCCAGCAGCCAAGATCCAGAAACTAACTATGGCTACACCTTC.

This clone showed up just a few times. The gene calls are TRBV7-2 and TRBJ2-2, with a possible D match to TRBD2 (6 bases). The germline V gene has CDR1 SGHTA and CDR2 FQGNSA. The V end lost 5 bases, the J end lost 3 bases, and 16 bases lay between the germline ends. This CDR3 has 16 residues. Here the CDR3 DNA reads TGTGCCAGCAGCCCAACCGGGACTTTTTACACCGGGGAGCTGTTTTTT. Translation: CASSPTGTFYTGELFF.

The DNA of the CDR3 is TGTGCCAGCAGCCATACCGCAGGGCCCTACGAGCAGTACTTC. Its translation is CASSHTAGPYEQYF. This chain uses TRBV7-6 with TRBJ2-7; the D gene is possibly TRBD1 (5 bases). The CDR3 is 14 amino acids. The V and J ends lost 5 bases and 2 bases respectively, with 13 bases between them. From germline, CDR1 is SGHVS and CDR2 FNYEAQ.

V usage is TRBV4-1 and J usage is TRBJ2-5; D possibly corresponds to TRBD1 (6 bases). The length of the CDR3 is 14 residues. Germline CDR1 reads MGHRA; CDR2 reads YSYEKL. V dropped 4 bases and J dropped 1 base, with 10 bases sitting between them. The CDR3 is CASSPRDTQETQYF. In DNA, the CDR3 is TGCGCCAGCAGCCCACGGGACACCCAAGAGACCCAGTACTTC.

This clone was found a few times. This chain uses TRBV25-1 with TRBJ1-6, with D perhaps TRBD1 (5 bases). The V and J ends lost 4 bases and 9 bases respectively, with 16 bases between them. This CDR3 has 15 residues. Germline V gives CDR1 MGHDK, CDR2 SYGVNS. CDR3 amino acids: CASSAPGGSGSPLHF. The CDR3 coding sequence is TGTGCCAGCAGTGCACCGGGGGGATCCGGTTCACCCCTCCACTTT.

The gene calls are TRBV4-3 and TRBJ2-3, with 9 bases matching TRBD1. V lost 0 bases, J lost 3 bases, and 4 bases stayed unmatched. Looked up from germline, CDR1 is LGHNA and CDR2 is YSLEER. The CDR3 loop spans 16 amino acids. CDR3 residues: CASSQDRTGDTDTQYF. CDR3 in DNA: TGCGCCAGCAGCCAAGATAGGACAGGGGATACAGATACGCAGTATTTT.

The gene calls are TRBV9 and TRBJ1-5; D is perhaps TRBD1 (5 bases). The V gene lost 0 bases and the J gene lost 3 bases, with 7 bases spanning the gap. CDR3 length: 14 amino acids. Germline-derived CDR1 and CDR2 are SGDLS and YYNGEE. The CDR3 loop is CASSVEGNNQPQHF. In nucleotides, the CDR3 is TGTGCCAGCAGCGTAGAGGGGAACAATCAGCCCCAGCATTTT.

The chain combines TRBV19 with TRBJ2-2; weak D call: TRBD1 (6 bases). In germline, CDR1 is LNHDA, CDR2 SQIVND (reference sequence). Trimming pared 4 bases from V and 2 bases from J, leaving 11 bases between. This CDR3 is 15 amino acids long. CDR3 sequence (DNA): TGTGCCAGTAGTACCGGGACACCTAACACCGGGGAGCTGTTTTTT. Protein sequence: CASSTGTPNTGELFF.

The chain combines TRBV7-9 with TRBJ2-3; 10 nucleotides align to TRBD2. CDR3 length: 15 residues. The V gene's germline CDR1 is SEHNR and CDR2 FQNEAQ (reference sequence). V gave up 4 bases and J gave up 1 base; unmatched junction bases: 2. The CDR3 loop is CASSSSGGGTDTQYF. The CDR3 DNA sequence: TGTGCCAGCAGCTCAAGCGGGGGGGGCACAGATACGCAGTATTTT.

The chain has TRBV4-2 and TRBJ2-3, with 7 nucleotides matching TRBD2. V lost 1 base to trimming and J lost 3 bases; unmatched junction nucleotides: 4. Germline assignment: CDR1 LGHNA and CDR2 YNFKEQ. This CDR3 contains 15 residues. CDR3 DNA sequence: TGTGCCAGCAGCCAAGGGGGGGGTCGGACAGATACGCAGTATTTT. It translates to CASSQGGGRTDTQYF.

The chain couples TRBV19 to TRBJ2-5, with 7 bases matching TRBD2. With V trimmed by 6 bases and J by 1 base, 8 bases remained unmatched. Germline loops: CDR1 LNHDA, CDR2 SQIVND (reference sequence). The CDR3 contains 15 residues. CDR3 sequence (DNA): TGTGCCAGTAGCCAGCAGCGGGGACCCCAAGAGACCCAGTACTTC. The encoded protein is CASSQQRGPQETQYF. The variable domain in full, completed from reference TRBV19 and TRBJ2-5, reads DGGITQSPKYLFRKEGQNVTLSCEQNLNHDAMYWYRQDPGQGLRLIYYSQIVNDFQKGDIAEGYSVSREKKESFPLTVTSAQKNPTAFYLCASSQQRGPQETQYFGPGTRLLVL.

V is TRBV5-1 and J is TRBJ2-1, with D hard to call. In germline, CDR1 is SGHRS, CDR2 YFSETQ. The V end was cut by 4 bases, the J end by 10 bases, with 12 bases between. This CDR3 is 12 amino acids long. The CDR3 here is CASSATELEQFF. In nucleotides, the CDR3 is TGCGCCAGCAGCGCAACAGAACTCGAGCAGTTCTTC.

The chain combines TRBV5-5 with TRBJ1-5; TRBD1 is a possible D gene (5 bases). CDR3 size: 14 residues. Germline V CDR1 and CDR2: SGHKS, YYEKEE (reference sequence). V was trimmed by 1 base and J by 7 bases, leaving 12 bases between them. CDR3 nucleotide sequence: TGTGCCAGCAGCTTGTTTCCAGGGAACCAGCCCCAGCATTTT. Translation gives CASSLFPGNQPQHF.

The chain joins TRBV27 to TRBJ2-5, with a weak D call TRBD1 (6 bases). The tail of the sequence fits TRBJ2-7 better, so the J call may be wrong. The CDR3 length is 14 residues. Looked up from germline, CDR1 is MNHEY and CDR2 is SMNVEV (reference sequence). This CDR3 reads CASSDSGVSYEQYF. The DNA of the CDR3 is TGTGCCAGCAGCGACTCAGGGGTTAGTTACGAGCAGTACTTC.

The chain is built from TRBV9 and TRBJ2-7; D remains unclear. This CDR3 comprises 13 residues. V dropped 3 bases and J dropped 1 base, with 8 bases sitting between them. In germline, CDR1 is SGDLS, CDR2 YYNGEE. In nucleotides, the CDR3 is TGTGCCAGCAGCGCCGAGGCGTCCTACGAGCAGTACTTC. It specifies CASSAEASYEQYF. Supplemented by reference TRBV9 and TRBJ2-7, the full variable domain reads DSGVTQTPKHLITATGQRVTLRCSPRSGDLSVYWYQQSLDQGLQFLIQYYNGEERAKGNILERFSAQQFPDLHSELNLSSLELGDSALYFCASSAEASYEQYFGPGTRLTVT.

The chain joins TRBV10-3 to TRBJ1-5, with 9 bases fitting TRBD1. Trimming at V came to 8 bases and at J to 4 bases, leaving 6 bases not matched to a gene. The CDR3 extends over 14 amino acids. The germline CDR1 and CDR2 sequences are ENHRY and SYGVKD. Here the CDR3 DNA reads TGTGCCATCGGGGACAGGGCCATGAATCAGCCCCAGCATTTT. Its translation: CAIGDRAMNQPQHF.

The chain combines TRBV4-2 with TRBJ2-7; possible D gene TRBD1, 5 bases. Germline-derived CDR1 and CDR2 are LGHNA and YNFKEQ. The CDR3 consists of 14 residues. The germline V and J ends were trimmed by 0 bases and 3 bases, with 9 bases remaining between them. The CDR3 DNA is TGTGCCAGCAGCCAAGACTTAGACAGCTACGAGCAGTACTTC. It specifies CASSQDLDSYEQYF.

The genes are TRBV5-1 and TRBJ2-3; a weak D match, TRBD1 (6 bases). Trimming left V 0 bases short and J 4 bases short, with 9 bases between. Germline CDR1 is SGHRS and CDR2 is YFSETQ. The CDR3 has 14 amino acids. In nucleotides, the CDR3 is TGCGCCAGCAGCTTGGGCAGGGGCGCAGATACGCAGTATTTT. This encodes CASSLGRGADTQYF.

The chain recombines TRBV18 with TRBJ2-3; D uncertain. Germline loops: CDR1 KGHSH, CDR2 LQKENI. Trimming cost V 0 bases and J 8 bases, with 15 bases left between them. The CDR3 covers 15 residues. Here the CDR3 reads CASSPPGSSGGTQYF. The DNA of the CDR3 is TGTGCCAGCTCACCACCGGGTTCCTCCGGCGGTACGCAGTATTTT.

CDR3 sequence: CASSPGTELWGYTF. CDR3 DNA sequence: TGTGCCAGTAGTCCTGGGACAGAGCTATGGGGCTACACCTTC. The chain recombines TRBV19 with TRBJ1-2; 7 bases are a match to TRBD1. The length of the CDR3 is 14 residues. The trim removed 5 bases at V and 8 bases at J, leaving 11 bases unmatched. Germline-derived CDR1 and CDR2 are LNHDA and SQIVND (reference sequence).

V is TRBV27 and J is TRBJ2-7; D not certain. The length of the CDR3 is 12 residues. Germline assignment: CDR1 MNHEY and CDR2 SMNVEV (reference sequence). Trimming took 6 bases from V and 0 from J, leaving 6 bases between them. The CDR3: CASSPGSYEQYF. CDR3 bases: TGTGCCAGCAGCCCCGGCTCCTACGAGCAGTACTTC.

The chain couples TRBV5-4 to TRBJ2-3; TRBD2 matches 8 bases. CDR3 length: 16 residues. The trim removed 2 bases at V and 2 bases at J, leaving 7 bases unmatched. CDR1 is SGHNT, CDR2 YYREEE, per germline (reference sequence). CDR3 bases: TGTGCCAGCAGCTTTCGGGGGGGTGCCCTCACAGATACGCAGTATTTT. Translated: CASSFRGGALTDTQYF.

This chain's CDR3 is CASSQWGTSGGAAYNEQFF. The CDR3 DNA reads as TGTGCCAGCAGCCAATGGGGGACTAGCGGGGGGGCGGCCTACAATGAGCAGTTCTTC. V usage is TRBV4-2 and J usage is TRBJ2-1, with 16 bases fitting TRBD2. In germline, CDR1 is LGHNA, CDR2 YNFKEQ. This CDR3 has 19 residues. V lost 2 bases and J lost 2; bases outside the gene matches: 6.

In its sample, this clone was seen a few times. J is TRBJ2-7 and V is TRBV4-1; D gene ambiguous. Germline V gives CDR1 MGHRA, CDR2 YSYEKL. V was pared by 4 bases and J by 6 bases, with 10 bases between. The CDR3 contains 12 residues. DNA of the CDR3: TGCGCCAGCAGCCTCCAGGTGGGCGAGCAGTACTTC. Amino acid sequence: CASSLQVGEQYF.